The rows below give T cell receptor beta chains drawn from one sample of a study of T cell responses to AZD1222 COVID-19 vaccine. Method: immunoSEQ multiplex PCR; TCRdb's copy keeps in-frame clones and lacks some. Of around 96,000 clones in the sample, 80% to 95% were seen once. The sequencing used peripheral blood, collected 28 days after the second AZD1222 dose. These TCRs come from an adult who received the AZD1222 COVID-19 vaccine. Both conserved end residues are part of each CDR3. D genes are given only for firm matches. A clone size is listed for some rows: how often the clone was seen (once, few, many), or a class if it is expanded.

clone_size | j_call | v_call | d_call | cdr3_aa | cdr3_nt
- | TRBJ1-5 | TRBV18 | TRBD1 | CASSPDRASNQPQHF | TGTGCCAGCTCACCCGACAGGGCCTCGAATCAGCCCCAGCATTTT
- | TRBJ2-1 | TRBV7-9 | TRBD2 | CASSGSYNEQFF | TGTGCCAGTAGCGGGAGTTACAATGAGCAGTTCTTC
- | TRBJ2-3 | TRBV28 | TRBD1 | CASSIPSGGRDTQYF | TGTGCCAGCAGTATCCCTTCAGGGGGCAGAGATACGCAGTATTTT
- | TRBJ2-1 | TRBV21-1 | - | CASSRATGVAYNEQFF | TGTGCCAGCAGCAGAGCGACAGGGGTCGCCTACAATGAGCAGTTCTTC
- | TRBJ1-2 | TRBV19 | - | CASSFGGDYGYTF | TGTGCCAGTAGTTTCGGGGGAGACTATGGCTACACCTTC
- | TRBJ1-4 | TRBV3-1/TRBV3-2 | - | CASSQDYRNEKLFF | TGTGCCAGCAGCCAAGATTACAGAAATGAAAAACTGTTTTTT
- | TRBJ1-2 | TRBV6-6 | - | CASSRRGGDGYTF | TGTGCCAGCAGTCGCAGGGGTGGCGATGGCTACACCTTC
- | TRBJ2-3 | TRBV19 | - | CASSPPYRDDTQYF | TGTGCCAGTAGTCCTCCCTACAGGGACGATACGCAGTATTTT
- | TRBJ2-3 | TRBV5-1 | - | CASSSYWGATDTQYF | TGCGCCAGCAGTTCCTACTGGGGGGCAACAGATACGCAGTATTTT
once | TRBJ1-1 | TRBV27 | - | CASSRRGLRSSTEAFF | TGTGCCAGCAGTCGCAGGGGACTTAGGTCAAGCACTGAAGCTTTCTTT
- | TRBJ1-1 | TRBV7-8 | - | CASSLRWGTEAFF | TGTGCCAGCAGCTTACGGTGGGGCACTGAAGCTTTCTTT
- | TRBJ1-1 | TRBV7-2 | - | CASSLVAGATEAFF | TGTGCCAGCAGCTTAGTGGCAGGGGCCACTGAAGCTTTCTTT
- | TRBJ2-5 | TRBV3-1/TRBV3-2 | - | CASSGAETQYF | TGTGCCAGCAGCGGTGCTGAGACCCAGTACTTC
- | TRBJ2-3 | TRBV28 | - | CASSLGDTQYF | TGTGCCAGCAGTTTGGGGGATACGCAGTATTTT
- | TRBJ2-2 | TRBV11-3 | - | CASSPRPGTTGELFF | TGTGCCAGCAGCCCCCGACCGGGGACCACCGGGGAGCTGTTTTTT
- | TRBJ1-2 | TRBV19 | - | CASSIGQGKGYTF | TGTGCCAGTAGTATCGGCCAGGGGAAAGGCTACACCTTC
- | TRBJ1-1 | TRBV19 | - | CASATAGEVTEAFF | TGTGCCAGTGCCACGGCGGGGGAGGTGACTGAAGCTTTCTTT
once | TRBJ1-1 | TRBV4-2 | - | CASSQGTSPGITEAFF | TGTGCCAGCAGCCAAGGGACCTCCCCGGGGATAACTGAAGCTTTCTTT
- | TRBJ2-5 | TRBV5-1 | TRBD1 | CASSWDRGRQETQYF | TGCGCCAGCAGCTGGGACAGGGGGCGCCAAGAGACCCAGTACTTC
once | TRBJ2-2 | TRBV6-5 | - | CASRGLANTGELFF | TGTGCCAGCAGGGGTCTAGCGAACACCGGGGAGCTGTTTTTT
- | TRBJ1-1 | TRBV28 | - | CASSSYRAYTEAFF | TGTGCCAGCAGTTCCTACAGGGCGTACACTGAAGCTTTCTTT
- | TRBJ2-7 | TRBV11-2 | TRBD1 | CASSLLPGQGAYEQYF | TGTGCCAGCAGCCTACTACCGGGACAGGGCGCCTACGAGCAGTACTTC
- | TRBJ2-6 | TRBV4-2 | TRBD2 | CASSQDPSAGVPGANVLTF | TGTGCCAGCAGCCAAGATCCATCGGCGGGAGTTCCTGGGGCCAACGTCCTGACTTTC
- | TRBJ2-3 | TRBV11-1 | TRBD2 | CASSDRGEGTTDTQYF | TGTGCCAGCAGCGATCGGGGGGAGGGCACCACAGATACGCAGTATTTT
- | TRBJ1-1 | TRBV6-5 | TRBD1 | CASSYTGQGYTEAFF | TGTGCCAGCAGTTACACTGGACAGGGATACACTGAAGCTTTCTTT
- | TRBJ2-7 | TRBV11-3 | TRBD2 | CASRPGLAQSEQYF | TGTGCCAGCAGACCGGGACTAGCACAGTCCGAGCAGTACTTC
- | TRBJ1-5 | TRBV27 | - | CASSLKGGHFNQPQHF | TGTGCCAGCAGTTTAAAAGGTGGGCACTTCAATCAGCCCCAGCATTTT
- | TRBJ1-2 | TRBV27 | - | CASRKKEFTYGYTF | TGTGCCAGCAGAAAAAAAGAGTTTACGTATGGCTACACCTTC
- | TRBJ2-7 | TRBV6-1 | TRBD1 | CASSEGGTGGREQYF | TGTGCCAGCAGTGAGGGAGGGACAGGGGGCCGGGAGCAGTACTTC
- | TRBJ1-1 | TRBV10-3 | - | CATWDQNTEAFF | TGTGCCACCTGGGACCAGAACACTGAAGCTTTCTTT
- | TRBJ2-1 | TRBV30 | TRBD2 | CAWSGLAGTTSSYNEQFF | TGTGCCTGGAGTGGGCTAGCCGGGACTACGAGCTCCTACAATGAGCAGTTCTTC
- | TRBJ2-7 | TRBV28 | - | CASSYSSSRQYF | TGTGCCAGCAGTTACAGCAGCTCCCGGCAGTACTTC
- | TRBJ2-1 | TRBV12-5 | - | CASGLVSGTPTFSYNEQFF | TGTGCTAGTGGTTTGGTATCCGGGACACCTACCTTTTCCTACAATGAGCAGTTCTTC
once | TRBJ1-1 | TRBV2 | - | CATSRFGGMNTEAFF | TGTGCCACGAGCAGATTCGGCGGCATGAACACTGAAGCTTTCTTT
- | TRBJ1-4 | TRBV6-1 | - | CASSEFAGTPNEKLFF | TGTGCCAGCAGCGAATTTGCCGGGACCCCTAATGAAAAACTGTTTTTT
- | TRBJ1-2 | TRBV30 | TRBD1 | CASPGQGPSYGYTF | TGTGCCTCTCCGGGACAGGGGCCCTCCTATGGCTACACCTTC
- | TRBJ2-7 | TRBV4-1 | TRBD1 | CASSRAGQGKIYEQYF | TGCGCCAGCAGCCGGGCGGGACAGGGGAAGATCTACGAGCAGTACTTC
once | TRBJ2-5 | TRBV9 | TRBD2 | CASSVGAGEYQETQYF | TGTGCCAGCAGCGTAGGGGCGGGGGAGTACCAAGAGACCCAGTACTTC
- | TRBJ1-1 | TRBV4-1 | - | CASSQWGNREAFF | TGCGCCAGCAGCCAATGGGGTAACAGGGAAGCTTTCTTT
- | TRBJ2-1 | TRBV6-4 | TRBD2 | CASSDPSGSVNEQFF | TGTGCCAGCAGTGACCCCAGCGGGAGTGTCAATGAGCAGTTCTTC
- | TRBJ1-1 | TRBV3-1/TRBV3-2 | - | CASSQRGPYTEAFF | TGTGCCAGCAGCCAACGGGGGCCATACACTGAAGCTTTCTTT
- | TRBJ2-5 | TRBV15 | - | CATSRDRGETQYF | TGTGCCACCAGCAGAGATCGGGGAGAGACCCAGTACTTC
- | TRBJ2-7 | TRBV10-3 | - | CAIGGGSGDVSYEQYF | TGTGCCATCGGGGGGGGCTCAGGGGACGTCTCCTACGAGCAGTACTTC
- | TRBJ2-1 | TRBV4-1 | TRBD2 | CASSQEGITSDLLTEQFF | TGCGCCAGCAGCCAAGAAGGGATAACTAGCGATCTCTTAACGGAGCAGTTCTTC
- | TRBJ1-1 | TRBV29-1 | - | CSASGVTEAFF | TGCAGCGCATCAGGAGTCACTGAAGCTTTCTTT
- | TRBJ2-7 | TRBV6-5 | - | CASSYSGRGWYEQYF | TGTGCCAGCAGTTACTCGGGCAGGGGTTGGTACGAGCAGTACTTC
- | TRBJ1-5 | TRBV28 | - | CASSLLTDALPTQHF | TGTGCCAGCAGTTTATTAACGGACGCCCTCCCGACCCAGCATTTT
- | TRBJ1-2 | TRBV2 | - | CAGDWDNYGYTF | TGTGCCGGGGACTGGGATAACTATGGCTACACCTTC
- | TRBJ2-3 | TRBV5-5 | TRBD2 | CASSSGLAGGPDTQYF | TGTGCCAGCAGCAGCGGACTAGCGGGAGGGCCAGATACGCAGTATTTT
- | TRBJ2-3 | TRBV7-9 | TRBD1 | CASSATGFFADTQYF | TGTGCCAGCAGCGCGACAGGGTTTTTTGCAGATACGCAGTATTTT
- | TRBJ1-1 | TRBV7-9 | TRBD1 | CASSLTGTGTFF | TGTGCCAGCAGCCTAACCGGGACAGGGACTTTCTTT
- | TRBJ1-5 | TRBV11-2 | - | CASSLDPGGNQPQHF | TGTGCCAGCAGCTTAGATCCGGGGGGAAATCAGCCCCAGCATTTT
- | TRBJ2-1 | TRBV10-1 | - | CASGQGGGGKNEQFF | TGCGCCAGCGGGCAGGGGGGGGGCGGCAAAAATGAGCAGTTCTTC
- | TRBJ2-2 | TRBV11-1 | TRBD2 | CASSPGGRTFQELFF | TGTGCCAGCAGCCCGGGGGGTAGGACTTTCCAGGAGCTGTTTTTT
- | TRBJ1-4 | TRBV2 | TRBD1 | CASTRRTGRNEKLFF | TGTGCCAGCACCCGGCGGACAGGTCGTAATGAAAAACTGTTTTTT
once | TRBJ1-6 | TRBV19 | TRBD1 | CASSATGVGNSPLHF | TGTGCCAGTAGTGCTACAGGGGTGGGTAATTCACCCCTCCACTTT
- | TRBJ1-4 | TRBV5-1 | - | CASSLARDTNEKLFF | TGCGCCAGCAGCTTGGCTCGGGATACTAATGAAAAACTGTTTTTT
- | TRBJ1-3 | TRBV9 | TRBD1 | CASSVVGQVGSGNTIYF | TGTGCCAGCAGCGTAGTGGGACAGGTTGGCTCTGGAAACACCATATATTTT
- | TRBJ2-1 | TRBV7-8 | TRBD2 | CASSFISGGGEQFF | TGTGCCAGCAGCTTCATTAGCGGGGGCGGTGAGCAGTTCTTC
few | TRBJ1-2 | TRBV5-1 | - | CASSPGGQISNYGYTF | TGCGCCAGCAGCCCTGGAGGCCAGATCTCCAACTATGGCTACACCTTC